This TCR beta chain was documented in a study of cytomegalovirus exposure and HLA in healthy donors. Study-wide results and limits: Sequencing artifact likely explains a cluster of highly shared sequence variants.

It was with 60 Vbeta and 13 Jbeta primers that the PCR ran. The table came from immunoSEQ multiplex PCR; TCRdb's copy has only in-frame clones and leaves some out. This table holds around 220,000 clones, about 83% found once. Trimming took 3 bases from V and 3 from J, leaving 6 bases between them. Looked up from germline, CDR1 is MGHRA and CDR2 is YSYEKL. The CDR3 is 13 amino acids. A note on this clone: Its antigen is currently unknown.

The sequence was collected from a man between 40 and 49 years old in good health and CMV-seronegative. The V call is TRBV4-1, the J call TRBJ1-5; a possible D gene is TRBD1 (5 bases). What was sequenced was PBMCs. The DNA for the CDR3 is TGCGCCAGCAGCCATGGGGCCAATCAGCCCCAGCATTTT. This gives the protein CASSHGANQPQHF.